Below, 17 T cell receptor beta chains from the same sample are listed, as sequenced in a study of T-cell reconstitution after alpha-beta-depleted transplantation in children. Construction of the TCRbeta library involved unique molecular identifiers. TCRdb redid the calling of the PCR reads with MiXCR, one entry per CDR3 protein. The sample yields some 640,000 distinct CDR3 sequences, over 15% seen once. Source: PBMCs from the stem cell graft donor, taken from the stem cell graft. These receptors all stem from a human donor who donated a stem cell graft to a child with acute myeloid leukemia.

This clonotype showed up many times. This chain connects TRBV20-1 to TRBJ1-5; no clear D gene. The germline CDR1 and CDR2 sequences are DFQATT and SNEGSKA (reference sequence). This CDR3 has 13 amino acids. V shed 6 bases and J shed 4 bases, with 13 bases lying between them. Here the CDR3 reads CSATDAFNQPQHF. The CDR3 DNA is TGCAGTGCCACGGACGCATTTAATCAGCCCCAGCATTTT.

Many counts were recorded for this clonotype. This chain uses TRBV6-5 with TRBJ2-1; TRBD2 matches at 10 bases. Germline V gene sequence: CDR1 MNHEY, CDR2 SVGAGI. The CDR3 is made up of 17 amino acids. J was trimmed by 7 bases and V by 5 bases; bases with no gene match: 14. This CDR3 reads CASSHLTSGESRNEQFF. The CDR3, as DNA: TGTGCCAGCAGTCACCTAACTAGCGGGGAAAGTAGAAATGAGCAGTTCTTC.

The J gene is TRBJ1-1, the V gene TRBV12-3 or TRBV12-4; D not resolved. With 4 bases removed from V and 4 bases from J, the gap between germline ends came to 13 bases. The CDR3 is made up of 14 amino acids. The CDR3 coding sequence is TGTGCCAGCAGTTCACCATGGTCGGCCACTGAAGCTTTCTTT. Its protein is CASSSPWSATEAFF.

CDR3 nucleotides: TGCGCCAGCAGCCAGGGCGGCTCCTATAATTCACCCCTCCACTTT. Amino acid sequence: CASSQGGSYNSPLHF. This sequence joins TRBV4-1 and TRBJ1-6, with unresolved D. The germline CDR1 and CDR2 sequences are MGHRA and YSYEKL. The V gene lost 3 bases and the J gene lost 0 bases, with 6 bases spanning the gap. The CDR3 is 15 residues long.

The chain is built from TRBV6-1 and TRBJ1-2; weak D call: TRBD1 (5 bases). Germline assignment: CDR1 MNHNS and CDR2 SASEGT. The germline V and J ends were trimmed by 6 bases and 0 bases, with 8 bases remaining between them. This CDR3 spans 13 amino acids. The CDR3 protein is CASRRGPNYGYTF. The CDR3 coding sequence is TGTGCCAGCAGGAGGGGACCTAACTATGGCTACACCTTC.

The CDR3 loop is CASSSGTIRNEQFF. Written as DNA, the CDR3 is TGCGCCAGCAGCTCCGGGACTATTAGGAATGAGCAGTTCTTC. The V call is TRBV5-1, the J call TRBJ2-1; 7 bases agree with TRBD2. Unmatched junction bases numbered 7, after V lost 3 bases and J lost 7 bases. Germline CDR1 reads SGHRS; CDR2 reads YFSETQ. The CDR3 is made up of 14 amino acids. Complete variable domain (other parts from reference TRBV5-1 and TRBJ2-1): KAGVTQTPRYLIKTRGQQVTLSCSPISGHRSVSWYQQTPGQGLQFLFEYFSETQRNKGNFPGRFSGRQFSNSRSEMNVSTLELGDSALYLCASSSGTIRNEQFFGPGTRLTVL.

The V call is TRBV7-3, the J call TRBJ2-7; 9 nucleotides line up with TRBD1. CDR3 length: 15 amino acids. V lost 0 bases to trimming and J lost 4 bases; unmatched junction nucleotides: 4. Germline V gene sequence: CDR1 SGHTA, CDR2 FQGTGA. The CDR3 protein is CASSLTGTGQYEQYF. The DNA of the CDR3 is TGTGCCAGCAGCTTAACGGGGACAGGGCAGTACGAGCAGTACTTC. The full variable domain, its missing parts supplied by reference TRBV7-3 and TRBJ2-7, is GAGVSQTPSNKVTEKGKYVELRCDPISGHTALYWYRQSLGQGPEFLIYFQGTGAADDSGLPNDRFFAVRPEGSVSTLKIQRTERGDSAVYLCASSLTGTGQYEQYFGPGTRLTVT.

The V and J genes are TRBV20-1 and TRBJ1-1; TRBD1 matches at 7 bases. The length of the CDR3 is 14 residues. J gave up 5 bases and V 6 bases, and 12 bases lay outside the gene matches. Germline CDR1 is DFQATT and CDR2 is SNEGSKA (reference sequence). The CDR3 protein is CSAPMRGRLTEAFF. CDR3 DNA sequence: TGCAGTGCCCCGATGAGGGGGCGATTAACTGAAGCTTTCTTT.

This clonotype has at least ten counts. The rearrangement joins TRBV9 to TRBJ1-1; D remains ambiguous. CDR1 and CDR2 from the germline V gene are SGDLS and YYNGEE. The CDR3 sequence is 15 residues long. V was pared by 0 bases and J by 0 bases, with 9 bases between. In DNA, the CDR3 is TGTGCCAGCAGCGTAGAAGGCAGCATGAACACTGAAGCTTTCTTT. This gives the protein CASSVEGSMNTEAFF.

This clonotype has just a few counts. The chain recombines TRBV20-1 with TRBJ2-2; 11 bases are a match to TRBD2. Germline loops: CDR1 DFQATT, CDR2 SNEGSKA (reference sequence). J was trimmed by 3 bases and V by 1 base; bases with no gene match: 13. CDR3 length: 19 amino acids. In nucleotides, the CDR3 is TGCAGTGCTAGAGGATCCCCGAGGGCTAGCGGGGGGTACACCGGGGAGCTGTTTTTT. It is translated as CSARGSPRASGGYTGELFF.

A remark on this clonotype: Being one base from a much bigger clone, this may be a read error. V and J are TRBV5-6 and TRBJ2-7, with D perhaps matching TRBD1 or TRBD2 (5 bases each). This CDR3 spans 14 amino acids. V was trimmed by 2 bases and J by 3 bases, leaving 12 bases between them. The V gene's germline CDR1 is SGHDT and CDR2 YYEEEE. This CDR3 reads CASSFWDGIYEQYF. The CDR3 DNA reads TGTGCCAGCAGCTTCTGGGACGGGATCTACGAGCAGTACTTC.

The sample holds a few counts of this clonotype. V usage is TRBV7-9 and J usage is TRBJ2-7; D gene uncertain. Germline V lookup: CDR1 SEHNR, CDR2 FQNEAQ (reference sequence). V was clipped by 4 bases and J by 2 bases, with 18 bases between them. The CDR3 sequence is 16 residues long. CDR3: CASSSADGDLAYEQYF. In nucleotides, the CDR3 is TGTGCCAGCAGCTCCGCAGATGGGGATTTAGCCTACGAGCAGTACTTC.

The V gene is TRBV4-3, the J gene TRBJ2-6; D remains ambiguous. This CDR3 region has 18 residues. Trimming took off 0 bases at V and 0 bases at J, with 12 bases between the two ends. Germline values: CDR1 LGHNA, CDR2 YSLEER. The CDR3 sequence is CASSQESISYSGANVLTF. The CDR3 bases are TGCGCCAGCAGCCAAGAAAGTATATCCTACTCTGGGGCCAACGTCCTGACTTTC.

The rearrangement joins TRBV30 to TRBJ2-7, with D hard to call. Per germline, CDR1 GTSNPN and CDR2 SVGIG (reference sequence). The CDR3 sequence is 12 residues long. The V and J ends lost 3 bases and 3 bases respectively, with 9 bases between them. The CDR3 DNA is TGTGCCTGGAGCATTGGGTACTACGAGCAGTACTTC. Its protein is CAWSIGYYEQYF.

This clonotype came up many times. This sequence joins TRBV6-1 and TRBJ2-1; 9 nucleotides line up with TRBD1. CDR1 and CDR2 (germline): MNHNS, SASEGT. This CDR3 comprises 14 residues. With 8 bases clipped from V and 4 bases from J, the junction kept 6 bases outside the gene matches. As DNA, the CDR3 is TGTGCCAGCGCCCCGGGACAGGGATACAATGAGCAGTTCTTC. The encoded protein is CASAPGQGYNEQFF.

The chain uses TRBV5-1 and TRBJ2-3, with D perhaps TRBD1 (6 bases). The CDR3 totals 14 residues. Germline CDR1 is SGHRS and CDR2 is YFSETQ. With 3 bases removed from V and 6 bases from J, the gap between germline ends came to 14 bases. Here the CDR3 DNA reads TGCGCCAGCAGCTCGCAGGGGTCAGTGGATACGCAGTATTTT. This gives the protein CASSSQGSVDTQYF. The whole variable domain, filled in from reference TRBV5-1 and TRBJ2-3, reads KAGVTQTPRYLIKTRGQQVTLSCSPISGHRSVSWYQQTPGQGLQFLFEYFSETQRNKGNFPGRFSGRQFSNSRSEMNVSTLELGDSALYLCASSSQGSVDTQYFGPGTRLTVL.

This clonotype came up many times. The CDR3 nucleotides are TGCAGTGCTAGGTCCAGCGGGGGTAAAGAGACCCAGTACTTC. It is translated as CSARSSGGKETQYF. The gene calls are TRBV20-1 and TRBJ2-5, with 8 bases that match TRBD2. This CDR3 is 14 amino acids long. J lost 3 bases, V lost 3 bases, and 6 bases had no gene match. CDR1 and CDR2 from the germline V gene are DFQATT and SNEGSKA (reference sequence).